This record looks at one T cell receptor (beta chain) sequence and its context. Repertoires were generated with immunoSEQ multiplex PCR, while TCRdb's copy carries only in-frame clones and drops some. This table has 150,000 to 200,000 clones, more than 85% appearing once. V dropped 4 bases and J dropped 2; count of bases not matched to a gene: 11. Per germline, CDR1 SGHRS and CDR2 YFSETQ. The length of the CDR3 is 17 residues. These data belong to a study of control samples from healthy donors and cancer patients. The sequencing input was blood. The clonotype comes from a woman in her forties in good health. The J gene is TRBJ1-4, the V gene TRBV5-1; 7 positions match TRBD1. In nucleotides, the CDR3 is TGCGCCAGCAGCCGAATACCTAGGGACAGCACTAATGAAAAACTGTTTTTT. As protein: CASSRIPRDSTNEKLFF.